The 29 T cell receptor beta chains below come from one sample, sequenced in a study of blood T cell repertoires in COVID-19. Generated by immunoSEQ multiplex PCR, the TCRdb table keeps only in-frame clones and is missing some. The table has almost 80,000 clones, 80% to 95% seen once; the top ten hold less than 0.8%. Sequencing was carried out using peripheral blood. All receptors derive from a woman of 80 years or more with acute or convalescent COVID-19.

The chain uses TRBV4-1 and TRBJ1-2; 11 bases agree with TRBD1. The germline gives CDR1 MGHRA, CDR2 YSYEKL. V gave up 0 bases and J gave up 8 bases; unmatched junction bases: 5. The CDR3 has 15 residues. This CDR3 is CASSQDPGQGVGYTF. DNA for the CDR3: TGCGCCAGCAGCCAAGATCCGGGACAGGGGGTCGGCTACACCTTC.

The CDR3 region has the DNA TGTGCCAGCAGTTACTCTTCCAGGGGCGAGTCACCCCTCCACTTT. This gives the protein CASSYSSRGESPLHF. The chain links TRBV6-2 or TRBV6-3 to TRBJ1-6; the D gene is possibly TRBD1 (6 bases). V lost 0 bases and J lost 10, with 13 bases in between. The CDR3 spans 15 residues. Germline CDR1 reads MNHEY; CDR2 reads SVGEGT.

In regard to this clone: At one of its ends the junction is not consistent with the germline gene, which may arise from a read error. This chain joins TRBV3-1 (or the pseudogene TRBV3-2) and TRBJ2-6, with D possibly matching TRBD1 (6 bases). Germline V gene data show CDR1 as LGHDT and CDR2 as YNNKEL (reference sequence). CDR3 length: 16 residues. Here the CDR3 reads CASSQAGASGANVLTF. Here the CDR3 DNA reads TGTGCCAGCAGCCAAGCAGGGGCCTCTGGTGCCAACGTCCTGACTTTC.

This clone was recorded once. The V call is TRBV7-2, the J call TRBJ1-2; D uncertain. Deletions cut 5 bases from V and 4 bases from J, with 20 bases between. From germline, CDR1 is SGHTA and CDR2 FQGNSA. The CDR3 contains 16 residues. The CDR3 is CASSRLGRLTSYGYTF. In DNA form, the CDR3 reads TGTGCCAGCAGCCGCCTCGGGAGGCTGACTAGCTATGGCTACACCTTC.

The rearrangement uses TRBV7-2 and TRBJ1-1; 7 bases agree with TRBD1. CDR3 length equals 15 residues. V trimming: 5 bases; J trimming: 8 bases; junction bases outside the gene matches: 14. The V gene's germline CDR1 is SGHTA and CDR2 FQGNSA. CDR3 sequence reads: CASSPSLQGTREAFF. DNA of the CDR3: TGTGCCAGCAGCCCTTCCTTACAGGGGACGAGGGAAGCTTTCTTT.

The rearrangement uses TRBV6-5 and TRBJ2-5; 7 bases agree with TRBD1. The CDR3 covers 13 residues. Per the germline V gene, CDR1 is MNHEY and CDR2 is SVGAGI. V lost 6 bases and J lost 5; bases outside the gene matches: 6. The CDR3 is CASRRTGLETQYF. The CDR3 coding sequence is TGTGCCAGCAGACGGACAGGTCTGGAGACCCAGTACTTC.

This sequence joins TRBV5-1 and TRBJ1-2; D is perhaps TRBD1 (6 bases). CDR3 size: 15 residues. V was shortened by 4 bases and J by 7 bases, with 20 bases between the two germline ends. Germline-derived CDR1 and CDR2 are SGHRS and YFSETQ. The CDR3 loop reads CASSPQGFGVGGYTF. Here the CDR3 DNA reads TGCGCCAGCAGCCCCCAGGGGTTTGGTGTTGGTGGCTACACCTTC.

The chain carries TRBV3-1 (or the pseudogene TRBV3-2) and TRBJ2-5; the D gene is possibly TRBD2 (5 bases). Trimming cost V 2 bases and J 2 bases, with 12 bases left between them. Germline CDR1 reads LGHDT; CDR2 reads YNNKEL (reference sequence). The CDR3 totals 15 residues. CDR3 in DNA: TGTGCCAGCAGCCAAATGCCTAGCAGGCAAGAGACCCAGTACTTC. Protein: CASSQMPSRQETQYF.

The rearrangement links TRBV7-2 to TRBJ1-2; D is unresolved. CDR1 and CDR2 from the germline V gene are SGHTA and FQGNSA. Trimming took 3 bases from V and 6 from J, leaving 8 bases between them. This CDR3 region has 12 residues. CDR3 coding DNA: TGTGCCAGCAGCTTTTTAGATCATGGCTACACCTTC. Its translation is CASSFLDHGYTF.

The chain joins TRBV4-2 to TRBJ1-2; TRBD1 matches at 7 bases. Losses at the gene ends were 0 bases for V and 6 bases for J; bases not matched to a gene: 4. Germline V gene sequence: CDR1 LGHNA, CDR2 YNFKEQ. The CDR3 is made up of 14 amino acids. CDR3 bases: TGTGCCAGCAGCCAAGACAGACAGGGCGATGGCTACACCTTC. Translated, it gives CASSQDRQGDGYTF.

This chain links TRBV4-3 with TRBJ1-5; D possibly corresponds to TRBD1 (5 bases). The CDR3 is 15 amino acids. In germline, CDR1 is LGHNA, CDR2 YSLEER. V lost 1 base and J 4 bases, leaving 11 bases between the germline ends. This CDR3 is CASSQVWGGNQPQHF. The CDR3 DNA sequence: TGCGCCAGCAGCCAAGTCTGGGGGGGAAATCAGCCCCAGCATTTT.

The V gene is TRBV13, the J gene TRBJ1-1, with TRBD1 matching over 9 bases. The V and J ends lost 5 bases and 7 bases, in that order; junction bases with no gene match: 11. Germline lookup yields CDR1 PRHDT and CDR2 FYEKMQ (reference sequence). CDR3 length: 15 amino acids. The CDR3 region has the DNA TGTGCCAGCAGCCACGGGGACAGGGAGGCGGTTGAAGCTTTCTTT. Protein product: CASSHGDREAVEAFF.

Here the CDR3 reads CASSTGAGGRETQYF. The CDR3 coding sequence is TGTGCCAGTAGTACCGGGGCAGGGGGCCGGGAGACCCAGTACTTC. The chain recombines TRBV19 with TRBJ2-5; TRBD1 matches 8 bases. Per germline, CDR1 LNHDA and CDR2 SQIVND (reference sequence). With 4 bases clipped from V and 5 bases from J, the junction kept 9 bases outside the gene matches. The length of the CDR3 is 15 residues.

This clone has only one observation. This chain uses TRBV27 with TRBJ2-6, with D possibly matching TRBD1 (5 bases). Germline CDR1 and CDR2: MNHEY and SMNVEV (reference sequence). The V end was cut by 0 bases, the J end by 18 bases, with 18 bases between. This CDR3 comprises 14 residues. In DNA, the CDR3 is TGTGCCAGCAGTTTATCGAAAGGGGCCAATCGGAAGACTTTC. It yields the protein CASSLSKGANRKTF.

The CDR3 bases are TGTGCCAGCAGCGTGACAGATATAACCTCCGAGCAGTACTTC. As protein: CASSVTDITSEQYF. The genes are TRBV9 and TRBJ2-7, with a weak D call TRBD1 (5 bases). V was trimmed by 2 bases and J by 6 bases, leaving 15 bases between them. This CDR3 is 14 amino acids long. Germline CDR1 reads SGDLS; CDR2 reads YYNGEE.

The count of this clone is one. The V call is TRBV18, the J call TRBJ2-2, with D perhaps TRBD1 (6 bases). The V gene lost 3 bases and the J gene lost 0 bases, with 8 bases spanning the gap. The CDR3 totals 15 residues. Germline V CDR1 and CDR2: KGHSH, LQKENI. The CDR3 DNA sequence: TGTGCCAGCTCACCCGGGACATCGAACACCGGGGAGCTGTTTTTT. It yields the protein CASSPGTSNTGELFF.

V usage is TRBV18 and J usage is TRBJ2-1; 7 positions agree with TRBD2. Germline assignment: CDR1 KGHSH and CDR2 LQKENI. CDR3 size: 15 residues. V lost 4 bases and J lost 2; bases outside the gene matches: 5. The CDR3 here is CASSLAGGTYNEQFF. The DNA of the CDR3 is TGTGCCAGCTCACTAGCGGGCGGGACCTACAATGAGCAGTTCTTC.

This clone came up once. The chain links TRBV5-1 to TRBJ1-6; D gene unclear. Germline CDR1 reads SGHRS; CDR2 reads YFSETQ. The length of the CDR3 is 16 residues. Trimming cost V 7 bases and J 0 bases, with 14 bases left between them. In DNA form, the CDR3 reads TGCGCCAGCCAAGGCGGGTTGAGCTCCTATAATTCACCCCTCCACTTT. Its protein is CASQGGLSSYNSPLHF.

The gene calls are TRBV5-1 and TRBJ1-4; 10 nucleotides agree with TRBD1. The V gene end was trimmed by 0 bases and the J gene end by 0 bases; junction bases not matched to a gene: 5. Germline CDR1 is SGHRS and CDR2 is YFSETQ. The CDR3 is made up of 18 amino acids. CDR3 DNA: TGCGCCAGCAGCTTGGGGGGACAGGGGATCGCAACTAATGAAAAACTGTTTTTT. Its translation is CASSLGGQGIATNEKLFF.

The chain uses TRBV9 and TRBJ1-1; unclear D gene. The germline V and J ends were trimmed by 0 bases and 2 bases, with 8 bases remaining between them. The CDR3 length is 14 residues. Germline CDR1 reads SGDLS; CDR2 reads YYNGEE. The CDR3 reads CASSVGGSNTEAFF. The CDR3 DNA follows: TGTGCCAGCAGCGTAGGAGGGAGCAACACTGAAGCTTTCTTT. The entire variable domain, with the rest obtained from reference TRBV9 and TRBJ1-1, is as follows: DSGVTQTPKHLITATGQRVTLRCSPRSGDLSVYWYQQSLDQGLQFLIQYYNGEERAKGNILERFSAQQFPDLHSELNLSSLELGDSALYFCASSVGGSNTEAFFGQGTRLTVV.

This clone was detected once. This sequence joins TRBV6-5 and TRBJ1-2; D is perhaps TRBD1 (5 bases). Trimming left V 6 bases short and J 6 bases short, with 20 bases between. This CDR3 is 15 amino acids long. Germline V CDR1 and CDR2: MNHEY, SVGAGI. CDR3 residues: CASRPPGDRWNGYTF. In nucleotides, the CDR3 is TGTGCCAGCAGACCCCCGGGGGACCGGTGGAATGGCTACACCTTC.

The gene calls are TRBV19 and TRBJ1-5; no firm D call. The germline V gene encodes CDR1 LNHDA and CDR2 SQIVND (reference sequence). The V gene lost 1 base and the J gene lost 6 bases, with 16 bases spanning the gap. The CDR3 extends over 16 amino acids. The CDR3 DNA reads TGTGCCAGTAGTATAGGGCGCACCCAGGTGAGTCAGCCCCAGCATTTT. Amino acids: CASSIGRTQVSQPQHF.

The CDR3 DNA reads TGTGCCAGCTCAGCATCGACAGTGGAAAAACTGTTTTTT. It translates to CASSASTVEKLFF. The rearrangement joins TRBV18 to TRBJ1-4, with a tentative D call TRBD1 (5 bases). V shed 5 bases and J shed 8 bases, with 12 bases lying between them. CDR1 and CDR2 from the germline V gene are KGHSH and LQKENI. CDR3 size: 13 residues.

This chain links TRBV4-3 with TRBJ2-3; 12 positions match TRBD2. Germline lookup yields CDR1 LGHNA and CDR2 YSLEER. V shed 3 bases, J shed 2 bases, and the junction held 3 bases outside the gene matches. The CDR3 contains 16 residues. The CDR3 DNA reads TGCGCCAGCAGCCAGGCTAGCGGGGGGGCCACAGATACGCAGTATTTT. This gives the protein CASSQASGGATDTQYF.

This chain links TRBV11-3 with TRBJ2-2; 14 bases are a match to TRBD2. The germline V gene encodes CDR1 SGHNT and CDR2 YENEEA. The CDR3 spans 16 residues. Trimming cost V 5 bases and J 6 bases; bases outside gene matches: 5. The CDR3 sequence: CASSRGTSGSPGELFF. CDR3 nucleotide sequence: TGTGCCAGCAGCCGAGGGACTAGCGGGAGTCCCGGGGAGCTGTTTTTT.

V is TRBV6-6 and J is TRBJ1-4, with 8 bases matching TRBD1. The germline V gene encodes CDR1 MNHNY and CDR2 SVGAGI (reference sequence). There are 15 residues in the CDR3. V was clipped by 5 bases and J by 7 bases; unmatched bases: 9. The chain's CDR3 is CASSRRGQGGEKLFF. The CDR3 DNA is TGTGCCAGCAGTCGCCGCGGACAGGGAGGTGAAAAACTGTTTTTT.

This CDR3 reads CASSLGAGVTDTQYF. For the CDR3, the DNA is TGTGCCAGCAGCTTAGGAGCGGGAGTCACAGATACGCAGTATTTT. This chain uses TRBV7-9 with TRBJ2-3; TRBD2 matches 8 bases. Germline loops: CDR1 SEHNR, CDR2 FQNEAQ (reference sequence). V dropped 1 base and J dropped 2; count of bases not matched to a gene: 2. CDR3 length: 15 residues.

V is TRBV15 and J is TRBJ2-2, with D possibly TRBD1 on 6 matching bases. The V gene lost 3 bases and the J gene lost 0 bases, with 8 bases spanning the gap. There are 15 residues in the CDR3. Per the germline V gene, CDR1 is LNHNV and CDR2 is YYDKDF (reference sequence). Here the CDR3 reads CATSSRGTNTGELFF. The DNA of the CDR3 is TGTGCCACCAGCAGCAGGGGCACGAACACCGGGGAGCTGTTTTTT. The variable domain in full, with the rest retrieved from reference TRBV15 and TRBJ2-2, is DAMVIQNPRYQVTQFGKPVTLSCSQTLNHNVMYWYQQKSSQAPKLLFHYYDKDFNNEADTPDNFQSRRPNTSFCFLDIRSPGLGDTAMYLCATSSRGTNTGELFFGEGSRLTVL.

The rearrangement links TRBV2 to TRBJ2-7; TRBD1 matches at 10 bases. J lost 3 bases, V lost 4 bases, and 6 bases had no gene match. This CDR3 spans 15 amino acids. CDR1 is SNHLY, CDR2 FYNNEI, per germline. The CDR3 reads CASSARGQGNYEQYF. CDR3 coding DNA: TGTGCCAGCAGTGCCCGGGGACAGGGGAACTACGAGCAGTACTTC.